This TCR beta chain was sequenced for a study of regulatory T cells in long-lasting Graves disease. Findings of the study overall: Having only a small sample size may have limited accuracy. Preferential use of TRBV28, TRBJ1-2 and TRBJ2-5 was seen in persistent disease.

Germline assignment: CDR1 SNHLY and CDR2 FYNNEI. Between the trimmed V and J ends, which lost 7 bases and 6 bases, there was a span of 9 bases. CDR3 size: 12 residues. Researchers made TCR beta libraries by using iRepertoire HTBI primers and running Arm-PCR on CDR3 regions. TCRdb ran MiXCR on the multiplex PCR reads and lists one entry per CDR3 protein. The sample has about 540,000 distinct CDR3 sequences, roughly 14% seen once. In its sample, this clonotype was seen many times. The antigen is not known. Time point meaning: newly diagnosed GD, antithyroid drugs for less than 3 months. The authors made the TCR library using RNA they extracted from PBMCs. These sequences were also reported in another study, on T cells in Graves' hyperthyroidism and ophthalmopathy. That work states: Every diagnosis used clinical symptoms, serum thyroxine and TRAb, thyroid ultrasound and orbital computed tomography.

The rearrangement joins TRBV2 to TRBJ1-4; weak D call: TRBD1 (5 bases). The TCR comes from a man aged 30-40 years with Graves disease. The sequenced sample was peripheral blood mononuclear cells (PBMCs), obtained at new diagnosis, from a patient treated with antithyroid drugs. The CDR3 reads CASTAGYEKLFF. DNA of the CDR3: TGTGCCAGCACGGCAGGGTATGAAAAACTGTTTTTT.